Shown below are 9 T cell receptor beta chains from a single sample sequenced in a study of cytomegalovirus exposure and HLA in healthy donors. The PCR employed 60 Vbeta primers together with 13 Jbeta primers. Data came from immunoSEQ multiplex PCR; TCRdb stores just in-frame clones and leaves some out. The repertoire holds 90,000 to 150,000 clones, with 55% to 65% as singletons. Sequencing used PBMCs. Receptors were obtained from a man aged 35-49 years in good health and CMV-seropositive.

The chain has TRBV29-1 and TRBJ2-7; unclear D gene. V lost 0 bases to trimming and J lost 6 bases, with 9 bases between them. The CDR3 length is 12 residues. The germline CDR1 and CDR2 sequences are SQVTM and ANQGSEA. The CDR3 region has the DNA TGCAGCGTTGAAGATTGGCAACCCGAGCAGTACTTC. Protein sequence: CSVEDWQPEQYF.

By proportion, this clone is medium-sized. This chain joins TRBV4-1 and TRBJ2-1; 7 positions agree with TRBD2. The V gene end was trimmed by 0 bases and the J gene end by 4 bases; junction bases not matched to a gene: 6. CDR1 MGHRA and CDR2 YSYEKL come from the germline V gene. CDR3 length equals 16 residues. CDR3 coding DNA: TGCGCCAGCAGCCAAGAATCTAGCGGAGTTTACAATGAGCAGTTCTTC. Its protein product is CASSQESSGVYNEQFF.

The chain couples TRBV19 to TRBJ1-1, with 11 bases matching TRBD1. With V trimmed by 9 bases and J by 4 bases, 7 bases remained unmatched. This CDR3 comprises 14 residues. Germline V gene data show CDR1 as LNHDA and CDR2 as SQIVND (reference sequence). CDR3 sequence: CASETGQGATEAFF. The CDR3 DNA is TGTGCCAGCGAAACCGGACAGGGGGCCACTGAAGCTTTCTTT.

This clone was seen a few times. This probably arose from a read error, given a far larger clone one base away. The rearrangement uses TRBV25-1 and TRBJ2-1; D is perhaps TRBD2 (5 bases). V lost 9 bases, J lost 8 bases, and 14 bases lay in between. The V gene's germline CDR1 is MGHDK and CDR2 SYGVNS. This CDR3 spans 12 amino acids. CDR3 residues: CARTRGNDEQFF. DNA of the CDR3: TGTGCCAGAACTCGAGGGAACGATGAGCAGTTCTTC.

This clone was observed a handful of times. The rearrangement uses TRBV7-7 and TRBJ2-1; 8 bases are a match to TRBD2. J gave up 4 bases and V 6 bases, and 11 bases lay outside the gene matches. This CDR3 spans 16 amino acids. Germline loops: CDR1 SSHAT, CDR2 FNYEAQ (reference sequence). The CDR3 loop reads CASRGWSGGEYNEQFF. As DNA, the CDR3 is TGTGCCAGCAGAGGATGGAGCGGGGGTGAATACAATGAGCAGTTCTTC. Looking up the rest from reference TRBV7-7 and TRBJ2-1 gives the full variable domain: GAGVSQSPRYKVTKRGQDVTLRCDPISSHATLYWYQQALGQGPEFLTYFNYEAQPDKSGLPSDRFSAERPEGSISTLTIQRTEQRDSAMYRCASRGWSGGEYNEQFFGPGTRLTVL.

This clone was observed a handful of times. CDR3 nucleotide sequence: TGTGCCAGCAAGGGGACAGGTACAGATACGCAGTATTTT. Protein product: CASKGTGTDTQYF. The V and J genes are TRBV2 and TRBJ2-3, with 8 bases lining up with TRBD1. The CDR3 runs to 13 residues. Germline CDR1 reads SNHLY; CDR2 reads FYNNEI. Trimming cost V 7 bases and J 3 bases; bases outside gene matches: 3.

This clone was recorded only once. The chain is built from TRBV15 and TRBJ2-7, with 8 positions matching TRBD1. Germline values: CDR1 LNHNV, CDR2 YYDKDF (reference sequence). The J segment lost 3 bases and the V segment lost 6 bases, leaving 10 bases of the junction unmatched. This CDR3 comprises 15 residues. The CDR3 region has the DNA TGTGCCACCAGAACAGGGGGGCAGGGGTTCTACGAGCAGTACTTC. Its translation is CATRTGGQGFYEQYF.

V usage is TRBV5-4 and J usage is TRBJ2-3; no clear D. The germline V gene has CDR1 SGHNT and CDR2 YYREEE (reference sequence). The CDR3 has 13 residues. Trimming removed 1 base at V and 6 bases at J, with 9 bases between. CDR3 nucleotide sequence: TGTGCCAGCAGCTTGTCGCCGGAGGATACGCAGTATTTT. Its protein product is CASSLSPEDTQYF.

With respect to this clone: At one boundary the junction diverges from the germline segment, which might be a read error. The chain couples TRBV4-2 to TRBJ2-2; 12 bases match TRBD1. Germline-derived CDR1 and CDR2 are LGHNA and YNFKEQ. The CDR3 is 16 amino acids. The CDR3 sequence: CASSLGQGADTGELLF. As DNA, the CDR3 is TGTGCCAGCAGCCTGGGACAGGGGGCGGACACCGGGGAGCTGCTTTTT.